This is a list of T cell receptor beta chains from one sample in a study of long-term antiretroviral therapy in people with HIV. Clones were sequenced by immunoSEQ multiplex PCR, and TCRdb holds only the in-frame ones, with some missing. This table holds about 31,000 clones, 70% to 90% found once. This material consisted of unsorted PBMCs, taken 0.8 years before starting antiretroviral therapy. These TCRs come from a man between 18 and 35 years old with HIV. Each CDR3 is given with its conserved first and last residue. D genes are given only for firm matches. Expanded clones are given a class, and other clones once, few, many or no size at all.

>TRBV19|-|TRBJ1-4|-
CASSGRGEKLFF
TGTGCCAGTAGTGGCAGGGGTGAAAAACTGTTTTTT
>TRBV6-5|-|TRBJ1-4|-
CASSYSQSEKLFF
TGTGCCAGCAGTTACTCCCAGAGCGAAAAACTGTTTTTT
>TRBV7-2|-|TRBJ1-2|-
CASSLGGDVTGGYTF
TGTGCCAGCAGCTTAGGAGGGGACGTAACTGGTGGCTACACCTTC
>TRBV19|-|TRBJ1-1|-
CASSIGGGINTEAFF
TGTGCCAGTAGTATAGGGGGAGGGATAAACACTGAAGCTTTCTTT
>TRBV9|-|TRBJ2-1|-
CASSVDNSPGQFF
TGTGCCAGCAGCGTAGATAACTCCCCCGGGCAGTTCTTC
>TRBV6-6|-|TRBJ1-2|-
CASRRTQKVGGYTF
TGTGCCAGCAGACGCACCCAAAAGGTGGGCGGCTACACCTTC
>TRBV7-2|-|TRBJ2-3|TRBD1
CASSDFRTGTAFTDTQYF
TGTGCCAGCAGCGACTTTAGAACCGGGACAGCATTTACAGATACGCAGTATTTT
>TRBV9|-|TRBJ2-1|TRBD2
CASSPRTSLGEQFF
TGTGCCAGCAGCCCCAGGACTAGCCTGGGTGAGCAGTTCTTC
>TRBV7-9|-|TRBJ2-1|-
CATSEDFSYNEQFF
TGTGCCACCTCTGAAGACTTTTCCTACAATGAGCAGTTCTTC
>TRBV5-6|-|TRBJ2-3|-
CASSWPRLTSTDTQYF
TGTGCCAGCAGCTGGCCCCGGCTAACTAGCACAGATACGCAGTATTTT
>TRBV18|-|TRBJ1-4|-
CASSGDTSLGTNEKLFF
TGTGCCAGCTCCGGGGACACCAGTTTGGGAACTAATGAAAAACTGTTTTTT
>TRBV7-2|once|TRBJ2-7|TRBD2
CASSHPGTSGHEQYF
TGTGCCAGCAGCCACCCCGGGACTAGCGGCCACGAGCAGTACTTC
>TRBV5-6|-|TRBJ2-7|TRBD2
CASSPWTSGRKDEQYF
TGTGCCAGCAGCCCCTGGACTAGCGGGAGGAAGGACGAGCAGTACTTC
>TRBV7-9|-|TRBJ1-4|TRBD1
CASSHRGENEKLFF
TGTGCCAGCAGCCACAGGGGGGAGAATGAAAAACTGTTTTTT
>TRBV7-3|-|TRBJ2-5|-
CASSPGPARETQYF
TGTGCCAGCAGCCCCGGTCCAGCCCGGGAGACCCAGTACTTC
>TRBV7-9|-|TRBJ2-5|-
CASGYSAAQETQYF
TGTGCCAGCGGTTATTCGGCGGCTCAAGAGACCCAGTACTTC
>TRBV5-1|-|TRBJ2-1|TRBD1
CASSPGTGDYNEQFF
TGCGCCAGCAGCCCGGGGACAGGAGATTACAATGAGCAGTTCTTC
>TRBV18|-|TRBJ2-1|-
CASSVNSQGTYNEQFF
TGTGCCAGCTCAGTTAACTCCCAGGGAACCTACAATGAGCAGTTCTTC
>TRBV27|-|TRBJ2-3|-
CASRFTDTQYF
TGTGCCAGCAGGTTCACAGATACGCAGTATTTT
>TRBV6-4|-|TRBJ2-2|TRBD1
CASSDSRTGPGELFF
TGTGCCAGCAGTGACTCGAGGACAGGGCCCGGGGAGCTGTTTTTT
>TRBV7-2|-|TRBJ1-2|TRBD1
CASSPPTRGTGKGYTF
TGTGCCAGCAGTCCCCCGACTCGTGGGACAGGGAAGGGCTACACCTTC
>TRBV5-1|-|TRBJ1-2|-
CASSFRDKTNGYTF
TGCGCCAGCAGCTTCCGGGACAAAACGAATGGCTACACCTTC
>TRBV5-5|-|TRBJ1-2|-
CASSLDSYGYTF
TGTGCCAGCAGCTTGGACAGCTATGGCTACACCTTC
>TRBV2|-|TRBJ2-5|TRBD2
CASGPGLEGETQYF
TGTGCCAGCGGACCGGGACTAGAGGGGGAGACCCAGTACTTC
>TRBV7-2|-|TRBJ1-1|-
CASSLSGTPKAFF
TGTGCCAGCAGCTTAAGCGGGACACCTAAAGCTTTCTTT
>TRBV30|-|TRBJ2-2|-
CACLPSFGGELFF
TGTGCCTGCCTTCCTAGTTTCGGCGGGGAGCTGTTTTTT
>TRBV5-8|-|TRBJ2-3|TRBD2
CASSVGTSSPDTQYF
TGTGCCAGCAGCGTGGGGACTAGCAGTCCGGATACGCAGTATTTT
>TRBV7-8|-|TRBJ1-2|-
CASSLERGAGYTF
TGTGCCAGCAGCTTAGAGAGGGGAGCGGGCTACACCTTC
>TRBV6-6|-|TRBJ1-3|-
CASSKGNGNTIYF
TGTGCCAGCAGTAAGGGGAACGGAAACACCATATATTTT
>TRBV6-5|-|TRBJ2-7|TRBD2
CASSTGLAYEQYF
TGTGCCAGCAGCACGGGACTAGCTTACGAGCAGTACTTC
>TRBV7-9|-|TRBJ1-1|-
CASSPELNTEAFF
TGTGCCAGCAGTCCAGAGCTTAACACTGAAGCTTTCTTT
>TRBV19|few|TRBJ2-7|TRBD1
CASSPRTGTYEQYF
TGTGCCAGTAGTCCTCGGACAGGGACCTACGAGCAGTACTTC
>TRBV6-1|-|TRBJ2-2|-
CASSETPDKIHGELFF
TGTGCCAGCAGTGAAACGCCGGACAAGATACACGGGGAGCTGTTTTTT